The source of this T cell receptor beta chain is a study of CD8 T cells in Susac syndrome. Germline V lookup: CDR1 KGHSH, CDR2 LQKENI. CDR3 size: 14 residues. V was trimmed by 2 bases and J by 6 bases, leaving 13 bases between them. This clonotype was seen just once. The RNA, roughly 0.45 to 1 ug, was put through reverse transcription using random hexamers. Each CDR3 protein gets one entry after TCRdb re-called the immunoSEQ multiplex PCR reads with MiXCR. The table shows 200,000 to 300,000 distinct CDR3 sequences, with about 96% occurring only once. Sample: CD4+ T cells from PBMCs. The sequence was collected from a human donor with Susac syndrome. This chain connects TRBV18 to TRBJ1-1; D is unresolved. This chain's CDR3 is CASSPVRVMAEAFF. Written as DNA, the CDR3 is TGTGCCAGCTCACCAGTAAGGGTTATGGCTGAAGCTTTCTTT.